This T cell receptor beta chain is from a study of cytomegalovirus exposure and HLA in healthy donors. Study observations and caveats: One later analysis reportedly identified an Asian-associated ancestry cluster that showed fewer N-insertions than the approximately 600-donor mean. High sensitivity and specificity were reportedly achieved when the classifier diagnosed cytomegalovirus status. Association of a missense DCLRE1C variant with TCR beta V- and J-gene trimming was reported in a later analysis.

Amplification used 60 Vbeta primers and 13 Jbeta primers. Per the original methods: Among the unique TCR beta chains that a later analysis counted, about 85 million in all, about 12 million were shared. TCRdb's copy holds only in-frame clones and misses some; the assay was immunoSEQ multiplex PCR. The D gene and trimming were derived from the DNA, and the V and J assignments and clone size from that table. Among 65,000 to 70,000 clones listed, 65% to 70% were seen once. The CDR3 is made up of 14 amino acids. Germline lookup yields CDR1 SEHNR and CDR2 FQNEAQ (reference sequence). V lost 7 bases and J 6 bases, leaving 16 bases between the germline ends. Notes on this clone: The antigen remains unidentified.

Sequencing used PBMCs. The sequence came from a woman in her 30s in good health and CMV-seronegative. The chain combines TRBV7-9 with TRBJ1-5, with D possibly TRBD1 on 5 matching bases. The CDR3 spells CASTRGEVGQPQHF. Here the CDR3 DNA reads TGTGCCAGCACCCGGGGGGAAGTGGGTCAGCCCCAGCATTTT.